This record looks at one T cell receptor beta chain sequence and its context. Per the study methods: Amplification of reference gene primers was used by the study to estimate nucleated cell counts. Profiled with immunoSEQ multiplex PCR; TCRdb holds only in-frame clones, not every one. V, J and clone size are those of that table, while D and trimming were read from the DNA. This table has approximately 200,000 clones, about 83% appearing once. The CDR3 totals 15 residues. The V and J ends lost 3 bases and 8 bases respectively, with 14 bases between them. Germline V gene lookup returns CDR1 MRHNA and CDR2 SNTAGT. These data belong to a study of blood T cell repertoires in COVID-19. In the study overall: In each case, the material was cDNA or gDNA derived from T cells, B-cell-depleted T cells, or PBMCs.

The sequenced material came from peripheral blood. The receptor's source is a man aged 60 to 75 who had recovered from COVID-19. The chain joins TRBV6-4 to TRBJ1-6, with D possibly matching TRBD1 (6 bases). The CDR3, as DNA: TGTGCCAGCAGTGAGGCACAGGGAGGGCATTCACCCCTCCACTTT. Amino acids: CASSEAQGGHSPLHF.